These 19 T cell receptor beta chains were all obtained from the same sample, sequenced in a study of radiation and T cells in renal cell carcinoma. Sample time point: blood 2 weeks post-SBRT. The treatment: 15 Gy SBRT to primary tumor, nephrectomy 4 weeks later. Profiling relied on immunoSEQ multiplex PCR, and the TCRdb table lists in-frame clones only, not all of them. The table lists roughly 130,000 clones, approximately 90% of them singletons. Sequenced here: blood, sampled from a patient whose treatment included radiotherapy and nephrectomy. Receptors were obtained from a woman aged 70-85 years with renal cell carcinoma.

V gene TRBV9 combines with J gene TRBJ2-1; TRBD2 matches at 10 bases. Per the germline V gene, CDR1 is SGDLS and CDR2 is YYNGEE. The CDR3 is 16 residues long. V trimming: 0 bases; J trimming: 7 bases; junction bases outside the gene matches: 7. CDR3 residues: CASSVGPAGGLNEQFF. In nucleotides, the CDR3 is TGTGCCAGCAGCGTAGGTCCAGCGGGGGGGCTTAATGAGCAGTTCTTC.

The chain is built from TRBV29-1 and TRBJ2-5; 12 nucleotides match TRBD1. TRBJ2-7 matches the DNA end more closely, so the J call is doubtful. This CDR3 has 13 residues. Germline CDR1 reads SQVTM; CDR2 reads ANQGSEA. The CDR3 sequence is CSAGTGGAYEQYF. The CDR3 DNA follows: TGCAGCGCTGGGACAGGGGGCGCCTACGAGCAGTACTTC.

The V call is TRBV11-1, the J call TRBJ2-1; 8 bases are shared with TRBD2. V trimming: 0 bases; J trimming: 1 base; junction bases outside the gene matches: 2. CDR3 length: 16 residues. CDR1 is SGHAT, CDR2 FQDESV, per germline (reference sequence). CDR3 sequence reads: CASSLALADSYNEQFF. The CDR3, as DNA: TGTGCCAGCAGCTTAGCACTAGCGGATTCCTACAATGAGCAGTTCTTC.

The CDR3 here is CASSPGLAGITDTQYF. The CDR3 DNA is TGCGCCAGCAGCCCGGGACTAGCGGGGATCACAGATACGCAGTATTTT. The chain uses TRBV5-1 and TRBJ2-3, with 13 bases matching TRBD2. Germline V gene lookup returns CDR1 SGHRS and CDR2 YFSETQ. The CDR3 spans 16 residues. J gave up 2 bases and V 4 bases, and 4 bases lay outside the gene matches. Full variable domain (missing parts from reference TRBV5-1 and TRBJ2-3): KAGVTQTPRYLIKTRGQQVTLSCSPISGHRSVSWYQQTPGQGLQFLFEYFSETQRNKGNFPGRFSGRQFSNSRSEMNVSTLELGDSALYLCASSPGLAGITDTQYFGPGTRLTVL.

This clone was counted a few times. The V call is TRBV7-9, the J call TRBJ2-2, with D maybe TRBD2 (6 bases). The V end was cut by 6 bases, the J end by 6 bases, with 17 bases between. Looked up from germline, CDR1 is SEHNR and CDR2 is FQNEAQ (reference sequence). The CDR3 runs 15 residues. The chain's CDR3 is CASSAGPQAPGELFF. CDR3 sequence (DNA): TGTGCCAGCAGTGCGGGACCGCAGGCTCCCGGGGAGCTGTTTTTT. Supplemented by reference TRBV7-9 and TRBJ2-2, the full variable domain reads DTGVSQNPRHKITKRGQNVTFRCDPISEHNRLYWYRQTLGQGPEFLTYFQNEAQLEKSRLLSDRFSAERPKGSFSTLEIQRTEQGDSAMYLCASSAGPQAPGELFFGEGSRLTVL.

The chain has TRBV10-3 and TRBJ2-2, with D hard to call. Trimming stripped 4 bases from V and 0 bases from J, with 9 bases between. Germline V lookup: CDR1 ENHRY, CDR2 SYGVKD. The CDR3 covers 15 residues. The CDR3 sequence: CAISGLAANTGELFF. The CDR3 DNA reads TGTGCCATCAGTGGACTTGCAGCGAACACCGGGGAGCTGTTTTTT.

This chain uses TRBV10-3 with TRBJ1-2; 10 bases are a match to TRBD1. The CDR3 length is 14 residues. Germline values: CDR1 ENHRY, CDR2 SYGVKD. V trimming: 5 bases; J trimming: 4 bases; junction bases outside the gene matches: 4. The CDR3 coding sequence is TGTGCCATCAGTCGGGACAGGGGAGGCTATGGCTACACCTTC. The encoded protein is CAISRDRGGYGYTF.

The sample holds a few counts of this clone. J is TRBJ2-7 and V is TRBV28, with D hard to call. Germline V gene data show CDR1 as MDHEN and CDR2 as SYDVKM. With 2 bases removed from V and 3 bases from J, the gap between germline ends came to 14 bases. The CDR3 has 15 amino acids. The CDR3 sequence is CASSLVKGVGYEQYF. The CDR3 nucleotides are TGTGCCAGCAGTTTAGTGAAGGGTGTCGGCTACGAGCAGTACTTC.

This clone was seen more than once but under ten times. The V gene is TRBV6-5, the J gene TRBJ2-3; no clear D. V lost 2 bases and J 4 bases, leaving 10 bases between the germline ends. The CDR3 has 14 residues. Germline CDR1 reads MNHEY; CDR2 reads SVGAGI. The CDR3 bases are TGTGCCAGCAGTTACGTTCGAGCAGCAGATACGCAGTATTTT. This codes for CASSYVRAADTQYF.

The chain carries TRBV27 and TRBJ1-5; D remains unclear. Trimming removed 5 bases at V and 0 bases at J, with 20 bases between. Germline assignment: CDR1 MNHEY and CDR2 SMNVEV (reference sequence). This CDR3 contains 18 residues. For the CDR3, the DNA is TGTGCCAGCAGTCCATCCCCCCCAGGCAGATATAGCAATCAGCCCCAGCATTTT. This translates into CASSPSPPGRYSNQPQHF.

This clone was recorded only once. The V and J genes are TRBV6-4 and TRBJ2-3; 8 positions agree with TRBD2. Germline CDR1 reads MRHNA; CDR2 reads SNTAGT. The CDR3 has 17 amino acids. With V trimmed by 4 bases and J by 7 bases, 16 bases remained unmatched. The CDR3 loop is CASSGPSLSGGRNTQYF. The CDR3 bases are TGTGCCAGCAGTGGGCCCTCTCTATCGGGGGGGCGGAATACGCAGTATTTT.

V usage is TRBV5-4 and J usage is TRBJ1-2; D is possibly TRBD1 (5 bases). Trimming took 0 bases from V and 4 from J, leaving 13 bases between them. Germline loops: CDR1 SGHNT, CDR2 YYREEE (reference sequence). The CDR3 extends over 15 amino acids. The CDR3 DNA is TGTGCCAGCAGCTTGGTCAGGGAGGGTTTCTATGGCTACACCTTC. It translates to CASSLVREGFYGYTF.

This clone was found a few times. The chain couples TRBV27 to TRBJ1-1, with a weak D call TRBD1 (5 bases). The germline gives CDR1 MNHEY, CDR2 SMNVEV (reference sequence). V lost 7 bases and J lost 1, with 10 bases in between. The CDR3 length is 13 residues. The CDR3 sequence is CASNGRENTEAFF. CDR3 nucleotide sequence: TGTGCCAGCAATGGCAGGGAGAACACTGAAGCTTTCTTT.

The chain employs TRBV6-1 and TRBJ2-6; D unresolved. The germline V and J ends were trimmed by 3 bases and 0 bases, with 9 bases remaining between them. The CDR3 length is 16 residues. Germline V gene sequence: CDR1 MNHNS, CDR2 SASEGT. The CDR3 is CASSDPGTSGANVLTF. DNA for the CDR3: TGTGCCAGCAGTGATCCAGGAACCTCTGGGGCCAACGTCCTGACTTTC.

This chain joins TRBV10-3 and TRBJ1-1; 10 bases line up with TRBD1. CDR1 is ENHRY and CDR2 is SYGVKD in the germline V gene. Germline trimming cut 11 bases from V and 1 base from J; bases unmatched to any gene: 7. This CDR3 is built from 14 residues. In DNA form, the CDR3 reads TGTGCCTCCCAAGGGACAGGGGCGAACACTGAAGCTTTCTTT. This gives the protein CASQGTGANTEAFF.

The chain has TRBV4-1 and TRBJ1-1, with D perhaps matching TRBD1 (5 bases). V was trimmed by 0 bases and J by 7 bases, leaving 12 bases between them. CDR1 is MGHRA and CDR2 is YSYEKL in the germline V gene. CDR3 length: 14 amino acids. The CDR3 nucleotides are TGCGCCAGCAGCCAAGAGGACGAAAGGGGTGAAGCTTTCTTT. Protein: CASSQEDERGEAFF.

This chain connects TRBV6-1 to TRBJ2-7, with D unresolved. V gave up 0 bases and J gave up 3 bases, with 15 bases separating them. The CDR3 extends over 16 amino acids. The germline V gene has CDR1 MNHNS and CDR2 SASEGT. This chain's CDR3 is CASSEAGLGSLYEQYF. The CDR3 coding sequence is TGTGCCAGCAGTGAAGCCGGTTTGGGCAGCCTCTACGAGCAGTACTTC.

CDR3 nucleotide sequence: TGTGCCAGTAGTATAGGACTAGTGGCTAGCGGGGAAACCCAGTACTTC. It yields the protein CASSIGLVASGETQYF. This chain joins TRBV19 and TRBJ2-5; the match to TRBD2 covers 9 bases. J gave up 8 bases and V 1 base, and 11 bases lay outside the gene matches. Germline loops: CDR1 LNHDA, CDR2 SQIVND (reference sequence). CDR3 length: 16 residues.

The CDR3 DNA reads TGTGCCAGGGGGGCGGGACTAAGCACAGATACGCAGTATTTT. Protein: CARGAGLSTDTQYF. This chain links TRBV14 with TRBJ2-3, with D possibly being TRBD2 (7 bases). V lost 9 bases to trimming and J lost 0 bases, with 13 bases between them. The germline V gene has CDR1 SGHDN and CDR2 FVKESK. The CDR3 length is 14 residues. Full variable domain (outside the CDR3, taken from reference TRBV14 and TRBJ2-3): EAGVTQFPSHSVIEKGQTVTLRCDPISGHDNLYWYRRVMGKEIKFLLHFVKESKQDESGMPNNRFLAERTGGTYSTLKVQPAELEDSGVYFCARGAGLSTDTQYFGPGTRLTVL.